Described below is a single T cell receptor (beta chain) sequence and its context. One junction end disagrees with the germline gene, perhaps due to a read error. The sample is drawn from a study of blood T cell repertoires in COVID-19. Sequencing was performed with immunoSEQ multiplex PCR; in TCRdb, only in-frame clones are kept and a portion is missing. The repertoire holds 150,000 to 170,000 clones, with about 81% as singletons. All enrollees were about 18 to 90 years old and from some 24 US areas. CDR1 is SGHDT and CDR2 is YYEEEE in the germline V gene. The CDR3 contains 13 residues. Input material: PBMCs or T cells enriched from blood (not recorded which). The gene calls are TRBV5-6 and TRBJ1-6, with D perhaps TRBD1 (6 bases). This clonotype was obtained from a man in his forties or fifties who had recovered from COVID-19. The CDR3 sequence is CASSADSRSPLHF. CDR3 nucleotides: TGTGCCAGCAGCGCGGACAGTCGTTCACCCCTCCATTTT.